These T cell receptor beta chains were read from a single sample in a study of T cells after yellow fever vaccination. TCRdb reprocessed the 5' RACE reads with MiXCR, giving one entry per CDR3 protein. The table records about 320,000 distinct CDR3 sequences, approximately 4% of them present only once. The input for sequencing was PBMCs, taken 15 days after the yellow fever booster vaccination. The receptors were sampled from a man aged 18 to 30 who received the YFV17D yellow fever vaccine. Both conserved end residues are part of each CDR3. The D gene is left open where the match is weak. Part of the rows lack a size; the others show once, few, many or a class for expanded clones.

D gene	clone size	V gene	J gene	CDR3 DNA	CDR3 protein
-	many	TRBV12-3/TRBV12-4	TRBJ1-1	TGTGCCAGCAGTTCGCTTCAGGGTTCCCTCACTGAAGCTTTCTTT	CASSSLQGSLTEAFF
TRBD2	-	TRBV27	TRBJ2-3	TGTGCCAGCAGCCCCGGGGGGGCTAGTACGCAGTATTTT	CASSPGGASTQYF
-	-	TRBV4-3	TRBJ2-2	TGCGCCAGCAGCCAAGGGTCCTCGAGCACCGGGGAGCTGTTTTTT	CASSQGSSSTGELFF
-	-	TRBV14	TRBJ1-1	TGTGCCAGCAGCCTACAGGATGCCATGAACACTGAAGCTTTCTTT	CASSLQDAMNTEAFF
-	few	TRBV3-2	TRBJ2-2	TGTGCCAGCAGCCAAGATAGCGGGACAGGGACCGGGGAGCTGTTTTTT	CASSQDSGTGTGELFF
TRBD1	many	TRBV20-1	TRBJ2-7	TGCAGTGCTAGAACGGGACAGGGGAACGAGCAGTACTTC	CSARTGQGNEQYF
TRBD1	-	TRBV12-3/TRBV12-4	TRBJ1-4	TGTGCCAGCAGTTTACGGCAGGGGGCGAATGAAAAACTGTTTTTT	CASSLRQGANEKLFF
-	few	TRBV12-3/TRBV12-4	TRBJ1-1	TGTGCCAGCAGTCGGCTACCTCTCACAGGGAACACTGAAGCTTTCTTT	CASSRLPLTGNTEAFF
-	many	TRBV4-1	TRBJ1-2	TGCGCCAGCAGCCGAGATCCGGGCAACTATGGCTACACCTTC	CASSRDPGNYGYTF
-	many	TRBV5-6	TRBJ2-2	TGTGCCAGCAGCCCCTTGGGTGCGAACACCGGGGAGCTGTTTTTT	CASSPLGANTGELFF
-	few	TRBV20-1	TRBJ2-5	TGCAGTGGCCGAGTAGGTAGGGAAGAGACCCAGTACTTC	CSGRVGREETQYF
-	-	TRBV7-9	TRBJ1-1	TGTGCCAGCAGCCCAGAGAGACGGTACATGAACACTGAAGCTTTCTTT	CASSPERRYMNTEAFF
-	many	TRBV9	TRBJ2-1	TGTGCCAGCAGCGTAGCCCTCGGGACCACCTACAATGAGCAGTTCTTC	CASSVALGTTYNEQFF
-	many	TRBV29-1	TRBJ1-2	TGCAGCGCCCTCTTGGGTGGTGGCTACACCTTC	CSALLGGGYTF
-	few	TRBV7-3	TRBJ2-3	TGTGCCAGCAGCTTAGGTCTAGGGGCGATGGATACGCAGTATTTT	CASSLGLGAMDTQYF